The T cell receptor beta chain described here comes from a study of shared clonotypes between healthy human individuals. Trimming left V 6 bases short and J 3 bases short, with 12 bases between. Germline V gene lookup returns CDR1 SNHLY and CDR2 FYNNEI. This CDR3 contains 14 residues. Here immunoSEQ multiplex PCR was the method, and the copy in TCRdb shows in-frame clones only, minus some. The sample includes approximately 100,000 clones, roughly two thirds seen only once; the top ten take roughly a quarter. Study observations and caveats: Shared clonotypes across all four donors exceeded non-shared ones in generation probability.

With respect to this clone: As yet, its antigen is unknown.

The chain joins TRBV2 to TRBJ1-5; possibly TRBD1 for D (5 bases). The material sequenced was memory CD8+ T cells sorted from blood. Subset given: CD45RO+ cells pooled with CCR7-negative TemRA cells. The origin of this receptor is a woman aged 25 to 45 in good health. CDR3: CASRLTANNQPQHF. The DNA of the CDR3 is TGTGCCAGCAGGTTGACAGCAAACAATCAGCCCCAGCATTTT.